This TCR beta chain was observed in a study of control samples from healthy donors and cancer patients (dated by TCRdb to the early 2020s). Comment on this clone: Its cognate antigen has yet to be identified. Per-nucleotide qualities are absent, and no much larger clonotype sits a single base away.

Receptors were amplified or captured by the immunoSEQ multiplex PCR assay. TCRdb obtained this table from immuneACCESS and retained in-frame rearrangements with V and J assigned. These tables miss some clones; where compared with another copy, unresolved V genes account for less than half of the shortfall, and the remainder is unexplained. The sample includes roughly 130,000 clones, with about 93% observed a single time. The ten largest make up 1.5% to 2% of the sample. The germline ends are 15 bases apart after V is trimmed by 6 bases and J by 7 bases. The CDR3 measures 13 amino acids from cysteine to phenylalanine. Of all the DNA, just the CDR3 is kept, 39 bases in frame from base 1.

This receptor chain uses TRBV12-3 or TRBV12-4 and TRBJ1-1; TRBD1 is a weak D gene call, 6 bases matching. The sample was PBMCs. This receptor was obtained from a man aged 45-60 years with head and neck cancer. The CDR3: CASSLGGYGEAFF. The sequenced DNA: TGTGCCAGCAGCCTAGGGGGGTATGGTGAAGCTTTCTTT.